This T cell receptor (beta chain) was identified during a study of PD-L1 blockade in urothelial cancer. At the level of the study: Median T cell yield per blood sample was about 140,000 cells.

This clone was seen a handful of times. This CDR3 is 18 amino acids long. The germline V gene has CDR1 LGHNA and CDR2 YNFKEQ. J lost 10 bases, V lost 0 bases, and 12 bases had no gene match. The sample's time point: peripheral blood 6 weeks after treatment start. Assay used: immunoSEQ multiplex PCR; TCRdb lists only in-frame clones, some missing. This repertoire shows 100,000 to 150,000 clones, roughly 82% found once; its top ten account for 2% to 3%. V gene TRBV4-2 combines with J gene TRBJ2-1, with TRBD2 matching 13 bases. The TCR originated in a man aged 50 to 59 with urothelial cancer. The input for sequencing was PBMCs, taken around atezolizumab (anti-PD-L1) treatment. The DNA of the CDR3 is TGTGCCAGCAGCCAAGAGATTTCCGGGACTAGCGGGACCTCGGAGCAGTTCTTC. It translates to CASSQEISGTSGTSEQFF.